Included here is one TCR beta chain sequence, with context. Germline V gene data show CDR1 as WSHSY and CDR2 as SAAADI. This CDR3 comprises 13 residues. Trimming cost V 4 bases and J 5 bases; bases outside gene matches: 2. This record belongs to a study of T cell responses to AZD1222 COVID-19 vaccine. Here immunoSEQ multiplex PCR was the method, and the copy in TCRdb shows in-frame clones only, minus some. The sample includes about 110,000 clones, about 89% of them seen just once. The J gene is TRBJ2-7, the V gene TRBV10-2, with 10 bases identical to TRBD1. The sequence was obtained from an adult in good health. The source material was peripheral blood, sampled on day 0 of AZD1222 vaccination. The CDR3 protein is CASSGTGGNEQYF. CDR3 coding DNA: TGCGCCAGCAGTGGGACAGGGGGTAACGAGCAGTACTTC.